The sequence of this TCR beta chain was determined in a study of blood T cell repertoires in COVID-19. Participants spanned ages about 18 to 90 years and resided in about two dozen US areas. Membership in each cohort depended on participant-reported clinical history. Each recovered donor of Cohort 3 presented with two negative PCRs, clearance, or symptom resolution. Profiled with immunoSEQ multiplex PCR; TCRdb holds only in-frame clones, not every one. The table includes roughly 300,000 clones, more than 70% detected once. Sequenced: PBMCs or T cells enriched from blood (not recorded which). The source is a woman in her 30s who had recovered from COVID-19.

The CDR3 is CASSFDRDRDTQYF. CDR3 bases: TGTGCCAGCAGCTTCGACAGGGATAGAGATACGCAGTATTTT. The chain links TRBV11-3 to TRBJ2-3; 7 bases fit TRBD1. Trimming removed 3 bases from V and 5 bases from J; junction bases left unmatched: 5. The germline CDR1 and CDR2 sequences are SGHNT and YENEEA. This CDR3 is built from 14 residues.